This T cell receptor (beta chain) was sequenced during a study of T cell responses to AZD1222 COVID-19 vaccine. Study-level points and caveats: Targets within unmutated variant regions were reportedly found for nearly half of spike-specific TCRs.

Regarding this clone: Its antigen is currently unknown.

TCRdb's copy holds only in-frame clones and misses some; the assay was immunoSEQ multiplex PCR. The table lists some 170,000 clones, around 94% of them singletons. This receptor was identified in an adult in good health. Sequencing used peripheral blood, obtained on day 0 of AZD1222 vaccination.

CDR3 nucleotides: TGTGCCAGCAGCCCGGACTACAATGAGCAGTTCTTC. It codes for CASSPDYNEQFF. The V gene is TRBV11-2, the J gene TRBJ2-1; D remains ambiguous. Germline V gene data show CDR1 as SGHAT and CDR2 as FQNNGV. V was cut by 5 bases and J by 3 bases, with 5 bases left in between. The CDR3 contains 12 residues. The full variable domain, with the rest looked up from reference TRBV11-2 and TRBJ2-1, is EAGVAQSPRYKIIEKRQSVAFWCNPISGHATLYWYQQILGQGPKLLIQFQNNGVVDDSQLPKDRFSAERLKGVDSTLKIQPAKLEDSAVYLCASSPDYNEQFFGPGTRLTVL.